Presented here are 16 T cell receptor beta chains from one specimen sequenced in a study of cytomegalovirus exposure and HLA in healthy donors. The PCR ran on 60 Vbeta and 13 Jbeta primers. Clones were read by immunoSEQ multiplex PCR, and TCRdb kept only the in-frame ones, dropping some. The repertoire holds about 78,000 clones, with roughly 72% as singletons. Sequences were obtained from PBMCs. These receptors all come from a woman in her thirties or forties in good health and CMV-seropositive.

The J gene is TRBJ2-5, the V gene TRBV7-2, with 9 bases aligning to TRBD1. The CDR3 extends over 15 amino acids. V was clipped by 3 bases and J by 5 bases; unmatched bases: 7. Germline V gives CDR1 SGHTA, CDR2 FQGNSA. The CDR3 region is CASSLDRGREETQYF. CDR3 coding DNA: TGTGCCAGCAGCTTGGACAGGGGAAGGGAGGAGACCCAGTACTTC.

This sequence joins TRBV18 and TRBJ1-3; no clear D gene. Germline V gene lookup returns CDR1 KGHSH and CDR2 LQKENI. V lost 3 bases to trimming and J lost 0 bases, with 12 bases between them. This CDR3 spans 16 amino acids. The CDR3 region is CASSPSGIGSGNTIYF. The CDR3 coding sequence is TGTGCCAGCTCACCTTCCGGGATTGGCTCTGGAAACACCATATATTTT.

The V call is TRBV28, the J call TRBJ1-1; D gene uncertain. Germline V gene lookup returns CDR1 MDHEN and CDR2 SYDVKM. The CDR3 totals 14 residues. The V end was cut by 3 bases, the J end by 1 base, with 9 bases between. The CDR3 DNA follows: TGTGCCAGCAGTTTCGGGGATGAGAACACTGAAGCTTTCTTT. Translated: CASSFGDENTEAFF. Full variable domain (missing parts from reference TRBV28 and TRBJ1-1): DVKVTQSSRYLVKRTGEKVFLECVQDMDHENMFWYRQDPGLGLRLIYFSYDVKMKEKGDIPEGYSVSREKKERFSLILESASTNQTSMYLCASSFGDENTEAFFGQGTRLTVV.

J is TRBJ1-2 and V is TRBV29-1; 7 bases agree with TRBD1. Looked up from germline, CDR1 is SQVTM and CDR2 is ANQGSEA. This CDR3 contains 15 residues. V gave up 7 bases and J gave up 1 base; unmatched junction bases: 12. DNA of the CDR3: TGCAGCGACACGACCGGGACAGATATTAACTATGGCTACACCTTC. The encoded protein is CSDTTGTDINYGYTF.

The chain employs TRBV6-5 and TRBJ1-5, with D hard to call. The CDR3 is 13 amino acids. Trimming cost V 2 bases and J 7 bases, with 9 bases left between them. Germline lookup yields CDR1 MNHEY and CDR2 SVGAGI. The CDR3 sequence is CASSYRVWQPQHF. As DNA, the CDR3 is TGTGCCAGCAGTTACCGGGTTTGGCAGCCCCAGCATTTT.

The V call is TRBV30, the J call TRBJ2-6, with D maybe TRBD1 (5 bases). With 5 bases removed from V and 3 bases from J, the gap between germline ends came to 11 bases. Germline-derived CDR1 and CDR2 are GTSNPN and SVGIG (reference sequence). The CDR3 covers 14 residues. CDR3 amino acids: CAWAPGFGANVLTF. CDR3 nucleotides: TGTGCCTGGGCTCCAGGGTTTGGGGCCAACGTCCTGACTTTC.

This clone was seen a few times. Here the CDR3 DNA reads TGTGCCAGCAGCTTGATATCTAGTGGTTGGACTGAAGCTTTCTTT. Its translation is CASSLISSGWTEAFF. This chain connects TRBV5-6 to TRBJ1-1; D unclear. The germline V and J ends were trimmed by 1 base and 5 bases, with 15 bases remaining between them. Germline loops: CDR1 SGHDT, CDR2 YYEEEE. The CDR3 length is 15 residues. Complete variable domain (other parts from reference TRBV5-6 and TRBJ1-1): DAGVTQSPTHLIKTRGQQVTLRCSPKSGHDTVSWYQQALGQGPQFIFQYYEEEERQRGNFPDRFSGHQFPNYSSELNVNALLLGDSALYLCASSLISSGWTEAFFGQGTRLTVV.

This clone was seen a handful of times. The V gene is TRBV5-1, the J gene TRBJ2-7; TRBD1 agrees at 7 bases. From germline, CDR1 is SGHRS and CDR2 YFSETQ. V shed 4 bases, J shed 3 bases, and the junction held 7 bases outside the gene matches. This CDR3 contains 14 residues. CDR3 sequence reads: CASSLKGDSYEQYF. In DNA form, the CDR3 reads TGCGCCAGCAGCCTGAAAGGGGACAGCTACGAGCAGTACTTC.

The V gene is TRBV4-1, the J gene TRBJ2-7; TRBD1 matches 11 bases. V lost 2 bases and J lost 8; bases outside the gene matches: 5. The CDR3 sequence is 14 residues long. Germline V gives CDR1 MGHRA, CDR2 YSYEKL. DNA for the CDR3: TGCGCCAGCAGCCAACCGGGACAGGGGGGACAGCAGTACTTC. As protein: CASSQPGQGGQQYF.

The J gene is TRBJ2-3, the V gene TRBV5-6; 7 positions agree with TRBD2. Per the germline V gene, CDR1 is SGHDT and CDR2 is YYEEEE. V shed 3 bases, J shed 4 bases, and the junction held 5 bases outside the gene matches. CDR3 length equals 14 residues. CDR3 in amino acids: CASSSQGGADTQYF. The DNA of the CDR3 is TGTGCCAGCAGCTCGCAGGGAGGGGCAGATACGCAGTATTTT.

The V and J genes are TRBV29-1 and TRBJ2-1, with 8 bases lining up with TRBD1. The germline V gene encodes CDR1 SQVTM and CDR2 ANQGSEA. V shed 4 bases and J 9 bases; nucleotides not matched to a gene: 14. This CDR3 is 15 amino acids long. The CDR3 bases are TGCAGCGTTGGGGGTCTGGGGACAGGTTCCATTGAGCAGTTCTTC. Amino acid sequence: CSVGGLGTGSIEQFF.

The CDR3 sequence is CASSLTGLAFF. CDR3 DNA sequence: TGTGCCAGCAGTTTAACCGGGTTAGCTTTCTTT. The genes are TRBV28 and TRBJ1-1; D gene ambiguous. The CDR3 loop spans 11 amino acids. Germline V gene sequence: CDR1 MDHEN, CDR2 SYDVKM. The germline V and J ends were trimmed by 2 bases and 10 bases, with 8 bases remaining between them.

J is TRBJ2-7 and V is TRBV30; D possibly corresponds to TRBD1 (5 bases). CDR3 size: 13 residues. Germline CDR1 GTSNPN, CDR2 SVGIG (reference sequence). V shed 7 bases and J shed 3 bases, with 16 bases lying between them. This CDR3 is CAYKTGAGYEQYF. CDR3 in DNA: TGTGCCTACAAAACAGGTGCCGGCTACGAGCAGTACTTC.

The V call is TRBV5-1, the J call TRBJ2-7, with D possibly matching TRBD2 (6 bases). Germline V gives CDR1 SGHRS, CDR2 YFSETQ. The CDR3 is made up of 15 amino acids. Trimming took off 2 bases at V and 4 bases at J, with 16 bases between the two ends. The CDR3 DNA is TGCGCCAGCAGCTTTACGGAGGCGGGGCCTTACGAGCAGTACTTC. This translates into CASSFTEAGPYEQYF.

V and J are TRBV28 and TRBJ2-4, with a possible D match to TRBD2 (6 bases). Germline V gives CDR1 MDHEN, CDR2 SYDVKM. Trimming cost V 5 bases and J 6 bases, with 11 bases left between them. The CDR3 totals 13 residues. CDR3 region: CASSPSGVNIQYF. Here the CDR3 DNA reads TGTGCCAGCAGTCCCTCGGGAGTAAACATTCAGTACTTC.

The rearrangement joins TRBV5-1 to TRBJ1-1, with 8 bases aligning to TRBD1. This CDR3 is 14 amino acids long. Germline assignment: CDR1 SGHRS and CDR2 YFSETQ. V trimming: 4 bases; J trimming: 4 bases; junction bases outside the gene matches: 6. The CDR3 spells CASSVQGVSTEAFF. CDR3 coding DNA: TGCGCCAGCAGCGTACAGGGGGTGAGCACTGAAGCTTTCTTT.